Detailed here is one T cell receptor (beta chain). In the source study's methods: By means of reference gene primer amplification, nucleated cell counts were estimated. Sequenced by immunoSEQ multiplex PCR; TCRdb stores in-frame clones only, minus some. The V and J calls and clone size come from that table; D and trimming were worked out from the DNA. The data contain 150,000 to 200,000 clones, around four fifths of them singletons. This sample is part of a study of blood T cell repertoires in COVID-19. Study-level background: The study drew acute and convalescent COVID-19 samples from the United States, Italy and Spain. The analysed material was cDNA or gDNA that came from T cells, B-cell-depleted T cells, or PBMCs.

The length of the CDR3 is 15 residues. After removal of 6 bases from V and 1 base from J, the junction contained 8 bases not matched to a gene. Germline CDR1 LNHDA, CDR2 SQIVND (reference sequence). While infection was still active, Seattle patients were enrolled and then followed longitudinally. This TCR was sampled from a woman in her 70s with COVID-19, enrolled during active disease. The specimen was peripheral blood. The chain carries TRBV19 and TRBJ1-1; TRBD1 agrees at 7 bases. CDR3 DNA sequence: TGTGCCAGTAGGCCACAGGGGACGACGAACACTGAAGCTTTCTTT. Protein product: CASRPQGTTNTEAFF.